The 26 T cell receptor beta chains in this list originate from one sample, sequenced in a study of human T cells and chemical hapten exposure. Whole blood, unfractionated, served as the material for total RNA extraction. TCRdb analysed the 5' RACE reads with MiXCR anew, one entry per CDR3 protein. The sample has about 140,000 distinct CDR3 sequences; 3.5% to 5% are singletons. These receptors came from a female donor in good health.

The V gene is TRBV5-8, the J gene TRBJ2-4; 7 positions agree with TRBD1. Germline trimming cut 0 bases from V and 16 bases from J; bases unmatched to any gene: 4. The CDR3 loop spans 11 amino acids. CDR1 is SGHTS and CDR2 is YDEGEE in the germline V gene. CDR3 sequence (DNA): TGTGCCAGCAGCTTGGGACAGGGAACATACTTC. This encodes CASSLGQGTYF. Looking up the rest from reference TRBV5-8 and TRBJ2-4 gives the full variable domain: EAGVTQSPTHLIKTRGQQATLRCSPISGHTSVYWYQQALGLGLQFLLWYDEGEERNRGNFPPRFSGRQFPNYSSELNVNALELEDSALYLCASSLGQGTYFGAGTRLSVL.

Many counts were recorded for this clonotype. The CDR3 coding sequence is TGTGCCAGCAGTAAACGAATCACAGATACGCAGTATTTT. Translating it yields CASSKRITDTQYF. This sequence joins TRBV27 and TRBJ2-3; D is undetermined. Germline V gene data show CDR1 as MNHEY and CDR2 as SMNVEV (reference sequence). The CDR3 has 13 amino acids. Trimming cost V 5 bases and J 2 bases, with 8 bases left between them.

This clonotype was detected a few times. V usage is TRBV6-2 or TRBV6-3 and J usage is TRBJ2-2, with a weak D call TRBD1 (5 bases). The germline CDR1 and CDR2 sequences are MNHEY and SVGEGT. This CDR3 is built from 16 residues. V was clipped by 2 bases and J by 5 bases, with 15 bases between them. CDR3 DNA sequence: TGTGCCAGCAGTTACGGCAGGGCCTATATGACCGGGGAGCTGTTTTTT. It encodes CASSYGRAYMTGELFF.

This clonotype was recorded many times. V gene TRBV18 combines with J gene TRBJ1-1, with TRBD1 as a possible D gene (6 bases). CDR3 length: 14 residues. Between the trimmed V and J ends, which lost 6 bases and 5 bases, there was a span of 16 bases. Germline-derived CDR1 and CDR2 are KGHSH and LQKENI. The DNA for the CDR3 is TGTGCCAGCTCGAGGGACACAGACCTAACTGAAGCTTTCTTT. It is translated as CASSRDTDLTEAFF. Looking up the rest from reference TRBV18 and TRBJ1-1 gives the full variable domain: NAGVMQNPRHLVRRRGQEARLRCSPMKGHSHVYWYRQLPEEGLKFMVYLQKENIIDESGMPKERFSAEFPKEGPSILRIQQVVRGDSAAYFCASSRDTDLTEAFFGQGTRLTVV.

This clonotype has a count of ten or more. V is TRBV7-8 and J is TRBJ1-1, with D unresolved. The CDR3 extends over 13 amino acids. Germline assignment: CDR1 SGHVS and CDR2 FQNEAQ. V was cut by 5 bases and J by 5 bases, with 12 bases left in between. In DNA form, the CDR3 reads TGTGCCAGCAGCAGACTCGCATATACTGAAGCTTTCTTT. Translating gives CASSRLAYTEAFF.

A few counts support this clonotype. J is TRBJ2-5 and V is TRBV12-5; a weak D match, TRBD1 (5 bases). The CDR3 has 12 residues. Germline lookup yields CDR1 LGHNT and CDR2 FRNRAP. Trimming took 7 bases from V and 1 from J, leaving 7 bases between them. As DNA, the CDR3 is TGTGCTAGTGCAGGGTGCCAAGAGACCCAGTACTTC. It yields the protein CASAGCQETQYF.

This clonotype appeared a few times. The rearrangement uses TRBV10-3 and TRBJ1-3; no definite D call. The CDR3 extends over 14 amino acids. Germline-derived CDR1 and CDR2 are ENHRY and SYGVKD. V shed 8 bases and J shed 0 bases, with 11 bases lying between them. The CDR3 loop is CAIGGRSSGNTIYF. The CDR3, as DNA: TGTGCCATCGGAGGACGTTCCTCTGGAAACACCATATATTTT.

This clonotype has at least ten counts. This rearrangement joins TRBV6-5 to TRBJ1-1; D uncertain. This CDR3 comprises 13 residues. In germline, CDR1 is MNHEY, CDR2 SVGAGI. The V end lost 0 bases, the J end lost 4 bases, and 6 bases lay between the germline ends. The CDR3 reads CASSYSGFTEAFF. DNA for the CDR3: TGTGCCAGCAGTTACTCAGGTTTCACTGAAGCTTTCTTT.

This clonotype was counted at least ten times. The rearrangement joins TRBV29-1 to TRBJ2-6; TRBD1 aligns across 7 bases. The CDR3 is made up of 16 amino acids. J gave up 0 bases and V 7 bases, and 9 bases lay outside the gene matches. The germline V gene has CDR1 SQVTM and CDR2 ANQGSEA. The CDR3 coding sequence is TGCAGCGCCGGACAGGCAACAATCTCTGGGGCCAACGTCCTGACTTTC. This encodes CSAGQATISGANVLTF.

In its sample, this clonotype was seen many times. V gene TRBV27 combines with J gene TRBJ1-1; a weak D match, TRBD1 (6 bases). The CDR3 spans 14 residues. Germline V CDR1 and CDR2: MNHEY, SMNVEV (reference sequence). The V gene lost 5 bases and the J gene lost 7 bases, with 17 bases spanning the gap. The CDR3 protein is CASSPRARTDEAFF. The CDR3 nucleotides are TGTGCCAGCAGTCCGCGAGCGAGGACAGATGAAGCTTTCTTT.

This clonotype was counted ten times or more. The chain recombines TRBV4-2 with TRBJ1-1; 8 bases align to TRBD1. Germline V gene data show CDR1 as LGHNA and CDR2 as YNFKEQ. This CDR3 comprises 15 residues. V dropped 4 bases and J dropped 0; count of bases not matched to a gene: 4. This CDR3 is CASSPYRGMNTEAFF. DNA for the CDR3: TGTGCCAGCAGCCCTTACAGGGGGATGAACACTGAAGCTTTCTTT.

This clonotype came up many times. This chain links TRBV7-8 with TRBJ2-7; D might be TRBD2 (5 bases). Per germline, CDR1 SGHVS and CDR2 FQNEAQ. V was cut by 1 base and J by 4 bases, with 11 bases left in between. The CDR3 has 14 residues. CDR3: CASSLVLGGYEQYF. The CDR3 coding sequence is TGTGCCAGCAGCTTAGTTTTAGGCGGGTACGAGCAGTACTTC.

In its sample, this clonotype was seen a few times. The junction shows a germline mismatch at one end, possibly a read error. CDR3 DNA: TGTGCCAGCAGCCAAGAGGGCCGGGCGAGGGCCTTC. This codes for CASSQEGRARAF. The rearrangement links TRBV3-1 to TRBJ1-2; D call uncertain. The V gene's germline CDR1 is LGHDT and CDR2 YNNKEL (reference sequence). The CDR3 runs 12 residues.

This clonotype has ten or more counts. The chain uses TRBV3-1 and TRBJ1-1; perhaps TRBD1 as D (6 bases). With 9 bases removed from V and 3 bases from J, the gap between germline ends came to 11 bases. The CDR3 extends over 12 amino acids. Per the germline V gene, CDR1 is LGHDT and CDR2 is YNNKEL (reference sequence). The CDR3 sequence is CASKDSYTEAFF. The CDR3 nucleotides are TGTGCCAGTAAGGACAGTTACACTGAAGCTTTCTTT.

This clonotype was recorded at least ten times. The chain links TRBV7-9 to TRBJ2-7; weak D call: TRBD2 (5 bases). The V and J ends lost 5 bases and 5 bases respectively, with 16 bases between them. The CDR3 sequence is 14 residues long. Germline V gene data show CDR1 as SEHNR and CDR2 as FQNEAQ (reference sequence). CDR3 sequence reads: CASSGRWRSDEQYF. The CDR3 DNA reads TGTGCCAGCAGCGGAAGGTGGAGGTCCGACGAGCAGTACTTC.

This clonotype appeared many times. The chain recombines TRBV2 with TRBJ2-3; the match to TRBD2 covers 15 bases. The CDR3 is made up of 18 amino acids. Germline V gene lookup returns CDR1 SNHLY and CDR2 FYNNEI. V lost 4 bases and J lost 0; bases outside the gene matches: 5. The DNA for the CDR3 is TGTGCCAGCAGTGGGACTAGCGGGGGGGCGAAGAGCACAGATACGCAGTATTTT. It encodes CASSGTSGGAKSTDTQYF.

This clonotype was seen ten or more times. V is TRBV12-3 or TRBV12-4 and J is TRBJ2-5; D unclear. V lost 6 bases and J lost 4, with 6 bases in between. The CDR3 length is 11 residues. The CDR3 region has the DNA TGTGCCAGCAGCGCAGGAGAGACCCAGTACTTC. Translated: CASSAGETQYF.

This clonotype was counted a single time. This rearrangement joins TRBV5-1 to TRBJ1-4; TRBD1 might be the D (6 bases). V gave up 5 bases and J gave up 8 bases, with 22 bases separating them. Germline loops: CDR1 SGHRS, CDR2 YFSETQ. The CDR3 is made up of 16 amino acids. The CDR3 here is CASRSNAGTPSEKLFF. The CDR3 DNA is TGCGCCAGCAGGAGTAATGCCGGGACACCCAGCGAAAAACTGTTTTTT.

This clonotype was seen at least ten times. V gene TRBV19 combines with J gene TRBJ1-6, with D perhaps TRBD1 (6 bases). The CDR3 spans 18 residues. The V gene's germline CDR1 is LNHDA and CDR2 SQIVND (reference sequence). Trimming pared 7 bases from V and 0 bases from J, leaving 19 bases between. This CDR3 is CASKGWGTPDSYNSPLHF. Written as DNA, the CDR3 is TGTGCCAGTAAGGGATGGGGGACACCAGACTCCTATAATTCACCCCTCCACTTT.

This clonotype appeared many times. The J gene is TRBJ1-6, the V gene TRBV6-6; 8 bases match TRBD1. This CDR3 is built from 15 residues. The germline CDR1 and CDR2 sequences are MNHNY and SVGAGI (reference sequence). The J segment lost 7 bases and the V segment lost 7 bases, leaving 9 bases of the junction unmatched. CDR3 in amino acids: CASKTLRQGNSPLHF. In DNA form, the CDR3 reads TGTGCCAGCAAGACTTTACGACAGGGGAATTCACCCCTCCACTTT.

This clonotype appeared many times. This chain connects TRBV7-9 to TRBJ2-1, with D possibly called TRBD1 or TRBD2 (6 bases each). V lost 1 base and J lost 10, with 11 bases in between. Germline CDR1 reads SEHNR; CDR2 reads FQNEAQ (reference sequence). This CDR3 has 13 residues. CDR3 loop: CASSLGGGTEQFF. As DNA, the CDR3 is TGTGCCAGCAGCTTAGGTGGGGGGACAGAGCAGTTCTTC.

V usage is TRBV7-2 and J usage is TRBJ2-5; 11 nucleotides line up with TRBD1. V lost 4 bases and J lost 4; bases outside the gene matches: 2. Germline lookup yields CDR1 SGHTA and CDR2 FQGNSA. There are 14 residues in the CDR3. The CDR3 DNA is TGTGCCAGCAGCTCCGGACAGGGGGCAGAGACCCAGTACTTC. It yields the protein CASSSGQGAETQYF.

The chain links TRBV4-2 to TRBJ1-2; D is possibly TRBD1 (6 bases). V was shortened by 0 bases and J by 12 bases, with 17 bases between the two germline ends. CDR1 is LGHNA and CDR2 is YNFKEQ in the germline V gene. The CDR3 is 14 amino acids. CDR3 sequence: CASSQEVVGGGDTF. The CDR3 DNA is TGTGCCAGCAGCCAAGAAGTAGTAGGGGGAGGAGACACCTTC.

The gene calls are TRBV2 and TRBJ2-3; D possibly matches TRBD1 or TRBD2 (5 bases each). Germline V gives CDR1 SNHLY, CDR2 FYNNEI. The V gene lost 4 bases and the J gene lost 14 bases, with 16 bases spanning the gap. The CDR3 runs to 12 residues. The DNA for the CDR3 is TGTGCCAGCAGTGGGGAGTTTGGGCAGGGGTATTTT. Translation: CASSGEFGQGYF.

There are many counts of this clonotype. Because the CDR3's place on the DNA is in doubt, the DNA is left out and the CDR3 is given as listed by TCRdb. This chain uses TRBV5-6 with TRBJ1-1. 16 amino acids form the CDR3, both terminal residues included. Germline loops: CDR1 SGHDT, CDR2 YYEEEE. This CDR3 reads CASSLDRSLKLSLDVF.

The chain employs TRBV6-2 or TRBV6-3 and TRBJ2-7; 10 positions match TRBD2. This CDR3 is built from 15 residues. The J segment lost 6 bases and the V segment lost 6 bases, leaving 11 bases of the junction unmatched. Germline V gene sequence: CDR1 MNHEY, CDR2 SVGEGT. CDR3 sequence (DNA): TGTGCCAGCAGCACAGAACTAGCGGGGTTCGGCGAGCAGTACTTC. Its translation is CASSTELAGFGEQYF.